A single T cell receptor beta chain is shown here with its context. Its specificity is not known. The record originates from a study of vaccination effects on CD4 cells after COVID-19. Looking at the study overall: At 16 days and one week before vaccination, two convalescent patients gave samples. Study-level results: Following vaccination, convalescents' spike-reactive clones were mostly new ones induced by the vaccine.

CD4+ T cells specific for antigen were expanded with viral peptide pools by the ViraFEST assay before sequencing. Subsequent to a culture period of nine to ten days, CD4+ T cells were isolated. This individual contracted SARS-CoV-2 between March and December 2020, as verified by PCR. Serving as negative control culture was an HIV-1 Nef peptide pool. The assay was immunoSEQ multiplex PCR, and TCRdb's table has in-frame clones only and misses some. Of under 65,000 clones in the sample, more than 75% were seen once. V gave up 2 bases and J gave up 1 base, with 17 bases separating them. Per the germline V gene, CDR1 is LGHDT and CDR2 is YNNKEL (reference sequence). This CDR3 spans 17 amino acids.

This chain connects TRBV3-1 (or the pseudogene TRBV3-2) to TRBJ1-1; D is possibly TRBD1 (5 bases). The TCR comes from a human donor who had a prior SARS-CoV-2 infection. Source: CD4+ T cells from PBMCs cultured with HIV peptides, taken before COVID-19 vaccination. As for subset: HIV-1 Nef peptide pool negative control/reference culture. The CDR3 DNA is TGTGCCAGCAGCCAACCGCGGTTAAGGGGAGGGAACACTGAAGCTTTCTTT. Translating gives CASSQPRLRGGNTEAFF.